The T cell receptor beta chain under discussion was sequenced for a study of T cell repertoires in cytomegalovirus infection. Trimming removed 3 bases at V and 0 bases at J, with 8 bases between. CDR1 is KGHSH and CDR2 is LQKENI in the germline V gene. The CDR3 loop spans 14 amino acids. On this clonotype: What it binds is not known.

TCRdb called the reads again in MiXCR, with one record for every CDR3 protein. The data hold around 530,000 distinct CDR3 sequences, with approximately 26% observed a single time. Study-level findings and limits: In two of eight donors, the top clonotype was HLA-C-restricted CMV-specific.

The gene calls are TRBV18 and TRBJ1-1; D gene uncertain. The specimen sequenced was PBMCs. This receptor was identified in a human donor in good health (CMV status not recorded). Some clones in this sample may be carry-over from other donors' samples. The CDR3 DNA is TGTGCCAGCTCACCGGAGACTTTGAACACTGAAGCTTTCTTT. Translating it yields CASSPETLNTEAFF.